Presented here are 23 T cell receptor beta chains from one specimen sequenced in a study of blood T cell repertoires in COVID-19. Here immunoSEQ multiplex PCR was the method, and the copy in TCRdb shows in-frame clones only, minus some. The sample holds more than 200,000 clones, 85% to 90% seen once. The sequencing sample was made of peripheral blood. The receptors shown here come from a man older than 75 with acute or convalescent COVID-19.

The genes are TRBV27 and TRBJ2-5; D is perhaps TRBD1 (5 bases). Germline V gene lookup returns CDR1 MNHEY and CDR2 SMNVEV (reference sequence). The CDR3 covers 15 residues. Trimming pared 6 bases from V and 3 bases from J, leaving 17 bases between. CDR3 nucleotides: TGTGCCAGCAGGCCCAACGCAGGGTTTAAAGAGACCCAGTACTTC. It yields the protein CASRPNAGFKETQYF.

To note about this clone: The junction departs from the called germline gene at one end, perhaps through a read error. This chain joins TRBV7-7 and TRBJ2-1; 8 positions match TRBD2. CDR3 size: 14 residues. The germline V gene encodes CDR1 SSHAT and CDR2 FNYEAQ (reference sequence). Here the CDR3 DNA reads TGTGCTAGCAGCTCAGGACTAGCAAAAAATGAGCAGTTCTTC. This translates into CASSSGLAKNEQFF.

DNA for the CDR3: TGTGCCAGCAGTCGGGACAGGGGGCAAACCGGGGAGCTGTTTTTT. Translating it yields CASSRDRGQTGELFF. The genes are TRBV6-5 and TRBJ2-2; 12 nucleotides match TRBD1. Trimming took 5 bases from V and 5 from J; bases not matched to a gene: 3. CDR1 and CDR2 from the germline V gene are MNHEY and SVGAGI. This CDR3 is 15 amino acids long.

V gene TRBV19 combines with J gene TRBJ2-3, with unresolved D. The V gene lost 0 bases and the J gene lost 2 bases, with 3 bases spanning the gap. This CDR3 has 13 residues. Germline V lookup: CDR1 LNHDA, CDR2 SQIVND (reference sequence). The CDR3 loop is CASSIEATDTQYF. As DNA, the CDR3 is TGTGCCAGTAGTATAGAAGCCACAGATACGCAGTATTTT.

V and J are TRBV18 and TRBJ2-2; weak D call: TRBD2 (6 bases). CDR3 length: 17 amino acids. The V end lost 2 bases, the J end lost 2 bases, and 15 bases lay between the germline ends. Germline V gene lookup returns CDR1 KGHSH and CDR2 LQKENI. The CDR3 loop reads CASSPSIPGANTGELFF. Written as DNA, the CDR3 is TGTGCCAGCTCACCATCCATACCGGGAGCCAACACCGGGGAGCTGTTTTTT.

The chain carries TRBV11-2 and TRBJ1-6; TRBD1 might be the D (5 bases). V was trimmed by 5 bases and J by 10 bases, leaving 12 bases between them. This CDR3 is 13 amino acids long. Germline assignment: CDR1 SGHAT and CDR2 FQNNGV. The CDR3 sequence is CASSPGRESPLHF. CDR3 nucleotide sequence: TGTGCCAGCAGCCCAGGCAGGGAATCACCCCTCCACTTT.

The table lists this clone with a count of one. The V call is TRBV6-2 or TRBV6-3, the J call TRBJ1-2, with D possibly being TRBD1 (6 bases). V was clipped by 2 bases and J by 8 bases, with 15 bases between them. Germline CDR1 MNHEY, CDR2 SVGEGT. The CDR3 is made up of 14 amino acids. The CDR3 is CASSYPGTTRGYTF. The CDR3 region has the DNA TGTGCCAGCAGTTACCCCGGGACAACGAGGGGCTACACCTTC.

This chain connects TRBV28 to TRBJ1-6; D is undetermined. V shed 3 bases and J shed 10 bases, with 7 bases lying between them. The CDR3 totals 12 residues. Germline assignment: CDR1 MDHEN and CDR2 SYDVKM. The CDR3 region is CASSFPGSPLHF. In DNA form, the CDR3 reads TGTGCCAGCAGTTTTCCGGGGTCACCCCTCCACTTT.

The rearrangement links TRBV14 to TRBJ2-7, with a tentative D call TRBD2 (6 bases). CDR1 is SGHDN, CDR2 FVKESK, per germline. The CDR3 covers 13 residues. V lost 2 bases and J 6 bases, leaving 11 bases between the germline ends. Written as DNA, the CDR3 is TGTGCCAGCAGCCAACTACGGGGGTTCGAGCAGTACGTC. This gives the protein CASSQLRGFEQYV.

The V and J genes are TRBV7-2 and TRBJ2-1, with TRBD2 identical over 11 bases. The CDR3 is 15 residues long. In germline, CDR1 is SGHTA, CDR2 FQGNSA. The junction had 0 bases not matched to a gene; V was cut back by 3 bases and J by 2 bases. The CDR3 reads CASSFSGRAYNEQFF. DNA of the CDR3: TGTGCCAGCAGCTTTAGCGGGAGGGCCTACAATGAGCAGTTCTTC. The full variable domain, rest sourced from reference TRBV7-2 and TRBJ2-1, is GAGVSQSPSNKVTEKGKDVELRCDPISGHTALYWYRQSLGQGLEFLIYFQGNSAPDKSGLPSDRFSAERTGGSVSTLTIQRTQQEDSAVYLCASSFSGRAYNEQFFGPGTRLTVL.

The chain joins TRBV11-1 to TRBJ2-3; 11 nucleotides agree with TRBD2. The trim removed 4 bases at V and 4 bases at J, leaving 4 bases unmatched. CDR3 size: 15 residues. CDR1 and CDR2 from the germline V gene are SGHAT and FQDESV (reference sequence). CDR3 in DNA: TGTGCCAGCAGCTCGACTAGCGGGATGCCAGATACGCAGTATTTT. Translated, it gives CASSSTSGMPDTQYF.

This clone was counted once. The chain couples TRBV7-2 to TRBJ2-3; no clear D. V lost 1 base to trimming and J lost 4 bases, with 21 bases between them. The germline V gene has CDR1 SGHTA and CDR2 FQGNSA. The CDR3 has 18 residues. The CDR3 here is CASSLVAELLRSADTQYF. CDR3 DNA sequence: TGTGCCAGCAGCTTAGTTGCGGAGCTCCTCAGAAGCGCAGATACGCAGTATTTT.

The chain has TRBV5-1 and TRBJ1-4; D is uncertain. CDR1 SGHRS and CDR2 YFSETQ come from the germline V gene. The CDR3 has 15 amino acids. Trimming pared 4 bases from V and 0 bases from J, leaving 10 bases between. Written as DNA, the CDR3 is TGCGCCAGCAGCCTGGACGGAGCAACTAATGAAAAACTGTTTTTT. Residues: CASSLDGATNEKLFF.

V and J are TRBV28 and TRBJ1-2; TRBD1 agrees at 7 bases. V was pared by 7 bases and J by 8 bases, with 7 bases of the junction left unmatched. The CDR3 sequence is 12 residues long. The germline gives CDR1 MDHEN, CDR2 SYDVKM. DNA of the CDR3: TGTGCCAGCACCACAGGGGCGAGGGGCTACACCTTC. Translated, it gives CASTTGARGYTF.

This sequence joins TRBV18 and TRBJ1-2; 7 bases agree with TRBD1. V was clipped by 3 bases and J by 8 bases; unmatched bases: 6. Germline loops: CDR1 KGHSH, CDR2 LQKENI. The CDR3 is 13 residues long. CDR3 DNA sequence: TGTGCCAGCTCACCGGGACAGTTAGCCGGCTACACCTTC. Translating it yields CASSPGQLAGYTF.

The chain combines TRBV19 with TRBJ2-7; D is undetermined. The germline V gene encodes CDR1 LNHDA and CDR2 SQIVND (reference sequence). The CDR3 is 16 amino acids. Trimming took 4 bases from V and 0 from J, leaving 16 bases between them. The CDR3 coding sequence is TGTGCCAGTAGTACCCCCCGTAGAGGCCGCTCCTACGAGCAGTACTTC. Residues: CASSTPRRGRSYEQYF.

This chain uses TRBV10-3 with TRBJ2-2; 10 bases fit TRBD1. Germline V gene data show CDR1 as ENHRY and CDR2 as SYGVKD. CDR3 length equals 16 residues. With V trimmed by 6 bases and J by 7 bases, 11 bases remained unmatched. This CDR3 is CAIRRGQGSPVGELFF. The DNA for the CDR3 is TGTGCCATCAGACGGGGACAGGGGTCCCCAGTCGGGGAGCTGTTTTTT.

This rearrangement joins TRBV29-1 to TRBJ2-7, with 11 bases that match TRBD2. After removal of 2 bases from V and 4 bases from J, the junction contained 7 bases not matched to a gene. Germline assignment: CDR1 SQVTM and CDR2 ANQGSEA. This CDR3 region has 15 residues. CDR3 residues: CSVEPLAGGSYEQYV. CDR3 nucleotide sequence: TGCAGCGTTGAACCGCTAGCGGGAGGTTCTTACGAGCAGTACGTC.

The genes are TRBV5-1 and TRBJ1-1, with 8 nucleotides matching TRBD1. Germline CDR1 is SGHRS and CDR2 is YFSETQ. The V segment lost 4 bases and the J segment 4 bases; nucleotides outside the gene matches: 9. This CDR3 is built from 15 residues. The CDR3 DNA follows: TGCGCCAGCAGCCTCGGACAGGGAGGGACCACTGAAGCTTTCTTT. It specifies CASSLGQGGTTEAFF.

J is TRBJ2-1 and V is TRBV18; D is unresolved. There are 15 residues in the CDR3. V lost 3 bases and J 0 bases, leaving 9 bases between the germline ends. The V gene's germline CDR1 is KGHSH and CDR2 LQKENI. The CDR3 nucleotides are TGTGCCAGCTCACCTGGTTCGAGCTCCTACAATGAGCAGTTCTTC. Translating gives CASSPGSSSYNEQFF. The full variable domain, its missing parts supplied by reference TRBV18 and TRBJ2-1, is NAGVMQNPRHLVRRRGQEARLRCSPMKGHSHVYWYRQLPEEGLKFMVYLQKENIIDESGMPKERFSAEFPKEGPSILRIQQVVRGDSAAYFCASSPGSSSYNEQFFGPGTRLTVL.

The V and J genes are TRBV11-2 and TRBJ1-2; D remains ambiguous. This CDR3 has 12 residues. V dropped 1 base and J dropped 4 bases, with 4 bases sitting between them. CDR1 and CDR2 (germline): SGHAT, FQNNGV. The DNA of the CDR3 is TGTGCCAGCAGCTTAGGCAGCTATGGCTACACCTTC. Protein product: CASSLGSYGYTF.

The J gene is TRBJ2-6, the V gene TRBV4-1; 8 positions agree with TRBD1. The junction had 8 bases not matched to a gene; V was cut back by 4 bases and J by 0 bases. This CDR3 spans 18 amino acids. Germline CDR1 is MGHRA and CDR2 is YSYEKL. DNA of the CDR3: TGCGCCAGCAGCCTTGGACAGGGACCCCTCTCTGGGGCCAACGTCCTGACTTTC. It codes for CASSLGQGPLSGANVLTF.

The chain recombines TRBV19 with TRBJ1-5; 7 positions match TRBD1. The CDR3 sequence is 16 residues long. V dropped 1 base and J dropped 4; count of bases not matched to a gene: 7. CDR1 is LNHDA, CDR2 SQIVND, per germline (reference sequence). In DNA form, the CDR3 reads TGTGCCAGTAGTATAGGGTGGACAGGTGGAAATCAGCCCCAGCATTTT. Protein: CASSIGWTGGNQPQHF.